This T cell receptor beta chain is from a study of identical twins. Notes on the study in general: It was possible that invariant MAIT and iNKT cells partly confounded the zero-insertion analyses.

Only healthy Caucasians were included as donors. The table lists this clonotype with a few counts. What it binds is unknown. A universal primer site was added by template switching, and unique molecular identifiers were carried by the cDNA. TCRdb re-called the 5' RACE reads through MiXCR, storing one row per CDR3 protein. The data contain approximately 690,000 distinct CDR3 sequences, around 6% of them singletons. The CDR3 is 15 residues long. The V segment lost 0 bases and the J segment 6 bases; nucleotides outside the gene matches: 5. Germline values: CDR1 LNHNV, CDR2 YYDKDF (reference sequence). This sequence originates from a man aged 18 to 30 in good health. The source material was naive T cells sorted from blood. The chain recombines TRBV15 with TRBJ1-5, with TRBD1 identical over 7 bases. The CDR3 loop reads CATSRDRQGVQPQHF. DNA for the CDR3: TGTGCCACCAGCAGAGATCGGCAGGGGGTTCAGCCCCAGCATTTT.